The 21 T cell receptor beta chains below were found in one sample sequenced in a study of T cell responses to AZD1222 COVID-19 vaccine. Repertoires were generated with immunoSEQ multiplex PCR, while TCRdb's copy carries only in-frame clones and drops some. In the table there are 150,000 to 200,000 clones, over 85% of which are singletons. The specimen was peripheral blood, collected on day 0 of AZD1222 vaccination. Source of these receptors: an adult in good health.

The V and J genes are TRBV7-8 and TRBJ2-2; D possibly corresponds to TRBD1 (6 bases). Trimming took 3 bases from V and 3 from J, leaving 14 bases between them. The CDR3 has 16 residues. CDR1 and CDR2 from the germline V gene are SGHVS and FQNEAQ. CDR3 amino acids: CASSLNVAGDTGELFF. In nucleotides, the CDR3 is TGTGCCAGCAGCTTGAATGTCGCAGGGGACACCGGGGAGCTGTTTTTT.

The chain is built from TRBV15 and TRBJ2-7; 8 bases are shared with TRBD2. V gave up 0 bases and J gave up 6 bases; unmatched junction bases: 4. The CDR3 has 14 amino acids. The germline CDR1 and CDR2 sequences are LNHNV and YYDKDF (reference sequence). The CDR3 sequence: CATSRERGLGEQYF. DNA of the CDR3: TGTGCCACCAGCAGAGAGAGGGGACTAGGCGAGCAGTACTTC.

The gene calls are TRBV29-1 and TRBJ1-2; no firm D call. The CDR3 spans 11 residues. V lost 3 bases and J 2 bases, leaving 4 bases between the germline ends. Germline V gene sequence: CDR1 SQVTM, CDR2 ANQGSEA. This chain's CDR3 is CSVDLNYGYTF. In DNA, the CDR3 is TGCAGCGTTGACTTGAACTATGGCTACACCTTC.

The chain has TRBV19 and TRBJ2-7; a possible D gene is TRBD2 (6 bases). The CDR3 loop spans 13 amino acids. Looked up from germline, CDR1 is LNHDA and CDR2 is SQIVND (reference sequence). Between the trimmed V and J ends, which lost 6 bases and 0 bases, there was a span of 9 bases. DNA for the CDR3: TGTGCCAGTAGCGGGGGAACCTCCTACGAGCAGTACTTC. Protein: CASSGGTSYEQYF.

The V call is TRBV20-1, the J call TRBJ1-6; D may be TRBD1 (6 bases). Looked up from germline, CDR1 is DFQATT and CDR2 is SNEGSKA (reference sequence). This CDR3 is 13 amino acids long. V was shortened by 3 bases and J by 6 bases, with 9 bases between the two germline ends. The CDR3 coding sequence is TGCAGTGCTAGTCGGGACACTAATTCACCCCTCCACTTT. It encodes CSASRDTNSPLHF.

The count of this clone is one. The chain couples TRBV19 to TRBJ2-1; D not resolved. Trimming stripped 7 bases from V and 2 bases from J, with 12 bases between. The CDR3 is made up of 14 amino acids. CDR1 and CDR2 from the germline V gene are LNHDA and SQIVND (reference sequence). DNA of the CDR3: TGTGCCAGTACCTCGTTAATTCCCTACAATGAGCAGTTCTTC. This translates into CASTSLIPYNEQFF.

The rearrangement uses TRBV19 and TRBJ1-5; D is ambiguous. The CDR3 has 11 residues. CDR1 is LNHDA and CDR2 is SQIVND in the germline V gene (reference sequence). With 6 bases removed from V and 11 bases from J, the gap between germline ends came to 11 bases. Here the CDR3 DNA reads TGTGCCAGTAGCCGGAGGCCCGCCCAGCATTTT. Translated: CASSRRPAQHF. Full variable domain (remainder filled in from reference TRBV19 and TRBJ1-5): DGGITQSPKYLFRKEGQNVTLSCEQNLNHDAMYWYRQDPGQGLRLIYYSQIVNDFQKGDIAEGYSVSREKKESFPLTVTSAQKNPTAFYLCASSRRPAQHFGDGTRLSIL.

V gene TRBV6-5 combines with J gene TRBJ2-2; a possible D gene is TRBD1 (5 bases). Germline V gene sequence: CDR1 MNHEY, CDR2 SVGAGI. The V and J ends lost 5 bases and 6 bases respectively, with 13 bases between them. The CDR3 covers 14 residues. CDR3 nucleotides: TGTGCCAGCAGTAACTTCAGGGATTCCGGGGAGCTGTTTTTT. Its protein product is CASSNFRDSGELFF.

This chain connects TRBV7-2 to TRBJ2-3, with unresolved D. This CDR3 spans 15 amino acids. V lost 4 bases to trimming and J lost 4 bases, with 15 bases between them. The V gene's germline CDR1 is SGHTA and CDR2 FQGNSA. In nucleotides, the CDR3 is TGTGCCAGCAGCTCGAGACCCGGCTTCTCAGATACGCAGTATTTT. Its protein product is CASSSRPGFSDTQYF.

This clone has just one count. The chain combines TRBV7-9 with TRBJ2-3; 8 bases line up with TRBD1. J lost 0 bases, V lost 5 bases, and 7 bases had no gene match. Germline CDR1 reads SEHNR; CDR2 reads FQNEAQ (reference sequence). There are 16 residues in the CDR3. CDR3 DNA sequence: TGTGCCAGCAGCGCCCGGGACAGGCTAAGCACAGATACGCAGTATTTT. This codes for CASSARDRLSTDTQYF.

In this sample, this clone is medium-sized. CDR3 residues: CASSPAWNQINYGYTF. The CDR3, as DNA: TGCGCCAGCAGCCCCGCCTGGAACCAAATAAACTATGGCTACACCTTC. V gene TRBV5-1 combines with J gene TRBJ1-2; no clear D gene. The CDR3 has 16 amino acids. The V gene's germline CDR1 is SGHRS and CDR2 YFSETQ. Deletions cut 4 bases from V and 2 bases from J, with 18 bases between.

V gene TRBV2 combines with J gene TRBJ1-3; no firm D call. Trimming cost V 4 bases and J 8 bases, with 15 bases left between them. Germline-derived CDR1 and CDR2 are SNHLY and FYNNEI. The CDR3 runs to 14 residues. The CDR3 spells CASSGASWEHTIYF. As DNA, the CDR3 is TGTGCCAGCAGTGGGGCCTCATGGGAACACACCATATATTTT. The variable domain in full, with the rest retrieved from reference TRBV2 and TRBJ1-3, is EPEVTQTPSHQVTQMGQEVILRCVPISNHLYFYWYRQILGQKVEFLVSFYNNEISEKSEIFDDQFSVERPDGSNFTLKIRSTKLEDSAMYFCASSGASWEHTIYFGEGSWLTVV.

This chain uses TRBV18 with TRBJ1-1; TRBD1 might be the D (5 bases). The V end lost 8 bases, the J end lost 8 bases, and 30 bases lay between the germline ends. The CDR3 covers 17 residues. Germline V lookup: CDR1 KGHSH, CDR2 LQKENI. This CDR3 is CASLPPGGTKFSYEAFF. The CDR3 nucleotides read TGTGCCAGCCTTCCCCCGGGAGGGACCAAGTTCTCCTACGAAGCTTTCTTT.

J is TRBJ2-4 and V is TRBV5-8; 9 nucleotides line up with TRBD2. The trim removed 4 bases at V and 11 bases at J, leaving 10 bases unmatched. This CDR3 region has 14 residues. Germline CDR1 reads SGHTS; CDR2 reads YDEGEE. The CDR3 here is CASSVGGGAVLQYF. DNA for the CDR3: TGTGCCAGCAGCGTTGGCGGGGGGGCCGTCCTTCAGTACTTC.

This sequence joins TRBV2 and TRBJ2-3; 11 nucleotides match TRBD2. From germline, CDR1 is SNHLY and CDR2 FYNNEI. The CDR3 totals 15 residues. Losses at the gene ends were 7 bases for V and 3 bases for J; bases not matched to a gene: 6. CDR3 sequence: CASKTSGDWTDTQYF. The CDR3 DNA sequence: TGTGCCAGCAAGACTAGCGGGGATTGGACAGATACGCAGTATTTT.

The chain combines TRBV28 with TRBJ1-3; D ambiguous. Germline CDR1 and CDR2: MDHEN and SYDVKM. This CDR3 contains 16 residues. V was cut by 7 bases and J by 0 bases, with 16 bases left in between. The CDR3 region has the DNA TGTGCCAGCAAGGAGAGTTTCGGCGGCTCTGGAAACACCATATATTTT. It specifies CASKESFGGSGNTIYF. Looking up the rest from reference TRBV28 and TRBJ1-3 gives the full variable domain: DVKVTQSSRYLVKRTGEKVFLECVQDMDHENMFWYRQDPGLGLRLIYFSYDVKMKEKGDIPEGYSVSREKKERFSLILESASTNQTSMYLCASKESFGGSGNTIYFGEGSWLTVV.

DNA of the CDR3: TGTGCCAGCAGCTTATTTGGCGGGGGGGCCGGAGATACGCAGTATTTT. Its protein product is CASSLFGGGAGDTQYF. This chain joins TRBV13 and TRBJ2-3, with 9 bases aligning to TRBD2. Germline loops: CDR1 PRHDT, CDR2 FYEKMQ (reference sequence). CDR3 size: 16 residues. V lost 2 bases to trimming and J lost 5 bases; unmatched junction nucleotides: 8.

V gene TRBV21-1 combines with J gene TRBJ1-1; the D segment call TRBD1 is taken from the table without a DNA check. TRBV21-1 constitutes a pseudogene. The CDR3 spans 19 residues. The CDR3 region is CASSKGSGHRAGRDAEAFF. The CDR3 DNA is TGTGCCAGCAGCAAAGGCTCGGGCCATAGGGCAGGGCGTGACGCTGAAGCTTTCTTT.

Of note for this clone: The same CDR3 also results from other DNA sequences found in this sample. The genes are TRBV18 and TRBJ1-2; D unresolved. This CDR3 comprises 13 residues. Germline CDR1 KGHSH, CDR2 LQKENI. Trimming shortened V by 2 bases and J by 4 bases, and 8 bases separated the two germline ends. The CDR3 DNA sequence: TGTGCCAGCTCACCAGAGGGTAGCTATGGCTACACCTTC. Translation gives CASSPEGSYGYTF.

The chain's CDR3 is CASCRATNEKLFF. The CDR3, as DNA: TGTGCCAGCTGCCGGGCAACTAATGAAAAACTGTTTTTT. The chain recombines TRBV7-2 with TRBJ1-4; D is undetermined. Germline V CDR1 and CDR2: SGHTA, FQGNSA. The CDR3 contains 13 residues. V lost 8 bases, J lost 0 bases, and 7 bases lay in between.

The CDR3: CASTTAGSSLFF. CDR3 DNA: TGTGCCAGCACCACTGCGGGGTCGTCCCTGTTTTTT. V usage is TRBV28 and J usage is TRBJ1-4, with D unclear. This CDR3 has 12 residues. V shed 7 bases and J shed 14 bases, with 17 bases lying between them. CDR1 MDHEN and CDR2 SYDVKM come from the germline V gene.